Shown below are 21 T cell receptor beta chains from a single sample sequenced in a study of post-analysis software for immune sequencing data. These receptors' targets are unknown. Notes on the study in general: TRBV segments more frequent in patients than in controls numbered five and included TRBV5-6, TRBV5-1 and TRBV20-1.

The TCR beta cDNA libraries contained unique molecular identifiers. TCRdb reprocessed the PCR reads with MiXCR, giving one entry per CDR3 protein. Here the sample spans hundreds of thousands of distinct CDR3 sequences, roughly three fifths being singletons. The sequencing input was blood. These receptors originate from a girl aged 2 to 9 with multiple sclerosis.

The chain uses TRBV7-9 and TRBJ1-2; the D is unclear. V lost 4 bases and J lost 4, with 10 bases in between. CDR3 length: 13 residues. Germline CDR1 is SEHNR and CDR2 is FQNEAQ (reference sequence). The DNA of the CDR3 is TGTGCCAGCAGCTCTACCTGGTTCTATGGCTACACCTTC. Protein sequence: CASSSTWFYGYTF.

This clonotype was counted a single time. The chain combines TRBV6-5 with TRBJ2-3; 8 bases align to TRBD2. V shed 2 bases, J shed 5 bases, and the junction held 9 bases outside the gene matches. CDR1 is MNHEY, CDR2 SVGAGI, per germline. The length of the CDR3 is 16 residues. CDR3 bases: TGTGCCAGCAGTTACCGGGGGCGGGAGGCGGGAGATACGCAGTATTTT. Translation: CASSYRGREAGDTQYF.

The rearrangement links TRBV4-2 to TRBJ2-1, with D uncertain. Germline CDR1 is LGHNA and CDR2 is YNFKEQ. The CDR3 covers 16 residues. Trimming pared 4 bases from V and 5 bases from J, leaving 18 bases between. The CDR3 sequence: CASSPSERFRHNEQFF. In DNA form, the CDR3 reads TGTGCCAGCAGCCCCTCGGAGAGATTCCGACACAATGAGCAGTTCTTC.

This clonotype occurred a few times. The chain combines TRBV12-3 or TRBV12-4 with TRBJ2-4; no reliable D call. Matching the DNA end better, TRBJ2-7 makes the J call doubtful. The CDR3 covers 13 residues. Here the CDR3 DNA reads TGTGCCAGCAGTTTAAGAGAAACGGGCGAGCAGTACTTC. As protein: CASSLRETGEQYF.

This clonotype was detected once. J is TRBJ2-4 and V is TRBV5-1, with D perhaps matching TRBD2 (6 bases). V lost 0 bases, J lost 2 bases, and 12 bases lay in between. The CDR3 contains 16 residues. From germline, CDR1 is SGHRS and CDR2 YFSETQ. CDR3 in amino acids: CASSLAAGKPKNIQYF. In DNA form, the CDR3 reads TGCGCCAGCAGCTTGGCCGCGGGGAAGCCCAAAAACATTCAGTACTTC. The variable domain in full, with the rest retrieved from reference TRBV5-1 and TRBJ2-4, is KAGVTQTPRYLIKTRGQQVTLSCSPISGHRSVSWYQQTPGQGLQFLFEYFSETQRNKGNFPGRFSGRQFSNSRSEMNVSTLELGDSALYLCASSLAAGKPKNIQYFGAGTRLSVL.

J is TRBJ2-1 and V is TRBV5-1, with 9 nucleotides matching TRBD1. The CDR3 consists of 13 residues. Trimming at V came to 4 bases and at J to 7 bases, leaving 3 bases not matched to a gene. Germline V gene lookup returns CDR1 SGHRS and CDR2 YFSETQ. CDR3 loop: CASSTGQGNEQFF. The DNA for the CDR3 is TGCGCCAGCAGCACCGGACAGGGGAATGAGCAGTTCTTC.

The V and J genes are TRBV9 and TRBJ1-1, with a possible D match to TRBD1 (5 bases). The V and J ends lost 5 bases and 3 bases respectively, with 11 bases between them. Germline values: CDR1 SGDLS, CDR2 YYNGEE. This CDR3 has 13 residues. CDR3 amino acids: CASRRGWDTEAFF. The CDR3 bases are TGTGCCAGCAGGAGGGGTTGGGACACTGAAGCTTTCTTT.

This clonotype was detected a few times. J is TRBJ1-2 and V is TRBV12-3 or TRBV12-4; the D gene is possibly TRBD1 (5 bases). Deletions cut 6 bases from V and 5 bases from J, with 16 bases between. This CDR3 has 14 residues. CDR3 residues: CASRRTLGPYGYTF. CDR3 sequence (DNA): TGTGCCAGCAGACGGACACTCGGTCCATATGGCTACACCTTC.

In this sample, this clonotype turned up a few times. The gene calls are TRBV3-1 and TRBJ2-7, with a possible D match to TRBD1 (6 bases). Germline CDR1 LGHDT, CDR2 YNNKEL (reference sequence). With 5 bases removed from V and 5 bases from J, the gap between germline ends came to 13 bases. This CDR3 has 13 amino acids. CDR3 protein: CASSGGQPHEQYF. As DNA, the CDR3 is TGTGCCAGCAGCGGAGGACAGCCACACGAGCAGTACTTC.

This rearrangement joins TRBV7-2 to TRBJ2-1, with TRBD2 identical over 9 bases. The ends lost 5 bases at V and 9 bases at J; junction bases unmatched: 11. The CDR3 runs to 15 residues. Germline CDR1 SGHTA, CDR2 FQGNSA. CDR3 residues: CASSLSGGTLSEQFF. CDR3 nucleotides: TGTGCCAGCAGCCTGAGCGGGGGGACCCTCAGTGAGCAGTTCTTC.

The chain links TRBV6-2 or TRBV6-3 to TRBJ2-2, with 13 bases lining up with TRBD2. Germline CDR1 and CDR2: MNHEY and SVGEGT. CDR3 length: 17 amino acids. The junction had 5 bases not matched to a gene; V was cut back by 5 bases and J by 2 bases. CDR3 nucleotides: TGTGCCAGCAGTCGAGGACTAGCGGGGGTTAACACCGGGGAGCTGTTTTTT. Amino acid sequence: CASSRGLAGVNTGELFF.

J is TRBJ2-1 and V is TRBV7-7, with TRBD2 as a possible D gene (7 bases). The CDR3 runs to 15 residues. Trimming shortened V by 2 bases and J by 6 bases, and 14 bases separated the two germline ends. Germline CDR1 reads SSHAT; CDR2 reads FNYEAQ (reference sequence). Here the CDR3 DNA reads TGTGCCAGCAGCTTAAAGATCGGGGGGCCCAATGAGCAGTTCTTC. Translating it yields CASSLKIGGPNEQFF.

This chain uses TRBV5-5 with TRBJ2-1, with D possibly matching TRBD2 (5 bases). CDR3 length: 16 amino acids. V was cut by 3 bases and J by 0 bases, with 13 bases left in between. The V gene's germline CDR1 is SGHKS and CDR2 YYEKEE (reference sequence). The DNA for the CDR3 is TGTGCCAGCAGCTCGAAAACTAGTCGCTCCTACAATGAGCAGTTCTTC. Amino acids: CASSSKTSRSYNEQFF.

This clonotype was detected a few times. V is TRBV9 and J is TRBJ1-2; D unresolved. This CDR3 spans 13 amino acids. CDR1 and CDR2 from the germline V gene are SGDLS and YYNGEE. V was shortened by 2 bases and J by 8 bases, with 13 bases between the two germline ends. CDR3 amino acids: CASSVGRERGYTF. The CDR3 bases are TGTGCCAGCAGCGTGGGAAGGGAACGCGGCTACACCTTC.

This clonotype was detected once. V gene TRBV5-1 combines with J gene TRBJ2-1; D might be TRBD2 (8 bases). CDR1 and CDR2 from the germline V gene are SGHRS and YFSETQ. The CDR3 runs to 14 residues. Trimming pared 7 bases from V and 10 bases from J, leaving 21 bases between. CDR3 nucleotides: TGCGCCAGCCACGGGGGGGACAGACTGCGAGAGCAGTTCTTC. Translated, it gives CASHGGDRLREQFF.

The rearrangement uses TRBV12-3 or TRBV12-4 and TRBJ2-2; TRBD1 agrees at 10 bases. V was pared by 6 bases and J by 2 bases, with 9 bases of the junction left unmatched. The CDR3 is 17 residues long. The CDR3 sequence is CASSPAGQGTNTGELFF. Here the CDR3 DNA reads TGTGCCAGCAGCCCCGCGGGACAGGGGACAAACACCGGGGAGCTGTTTTTT.

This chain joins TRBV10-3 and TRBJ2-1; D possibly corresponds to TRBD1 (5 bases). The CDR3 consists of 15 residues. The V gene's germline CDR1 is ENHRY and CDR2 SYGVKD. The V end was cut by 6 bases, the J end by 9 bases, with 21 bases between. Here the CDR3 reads CAIRIQGNAWSEQFF. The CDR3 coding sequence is TGTGCCATCAGGATCCAGGGTAACGCCTGGAGTGAGCAGTTCTTC.

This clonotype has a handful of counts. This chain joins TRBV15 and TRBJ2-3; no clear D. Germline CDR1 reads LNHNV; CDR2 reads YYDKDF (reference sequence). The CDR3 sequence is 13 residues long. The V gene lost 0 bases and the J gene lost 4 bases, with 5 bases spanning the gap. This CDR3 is CATSRDNADTQYF. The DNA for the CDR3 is TGTGCCACCAGCAGAGACAATGCAGATACGCAGTATTTT.

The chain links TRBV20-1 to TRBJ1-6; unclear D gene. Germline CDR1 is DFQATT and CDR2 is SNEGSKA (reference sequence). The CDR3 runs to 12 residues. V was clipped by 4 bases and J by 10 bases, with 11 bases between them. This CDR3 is CSANKQWSPLHF. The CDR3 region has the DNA TGCAGTGCTAATAAACAGTGGTCACCCCTCCACTTT.

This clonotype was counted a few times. The CDR3 sequence: CASSGTGSGANVLTF. CDR3 DNA: TGTGCCAGCAGTGGAACAGGCTCTGGGGCCAACGTCCTGACTTTC. The chain is built from TRBV28 and TRBJ2-6, with TRBD1 as a possible D gene (5 bases). CDR3 length equals 15 residues. The ends were cut back, 5 bases at V and 0 bases at J, with 8 bases in the middle. The germline V gene has CDR1 MDHEN and CDR2 SYDVKM.

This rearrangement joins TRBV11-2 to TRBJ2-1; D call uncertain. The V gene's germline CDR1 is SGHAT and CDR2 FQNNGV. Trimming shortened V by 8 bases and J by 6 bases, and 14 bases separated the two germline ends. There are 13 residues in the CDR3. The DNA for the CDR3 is TGTGCCAGCCTCTCCCTACGGACCAATGAGCAGTTCTTC. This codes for CASLSLRTNEQFF.